This T cell receptor (beta chain) stems from a study of PD-L1 blockade in urothelial cancer listed by TCRdb under 2017. Background on the whole study: All patients started therapy around 2014 and received atezolizumab 1,200 mg intravenously every 3 weeks. About 85% of the 29 patients were identified as males with urothelial cancer of bladder origin, and a prior smoking history was reported by 18 of 29 patients. An ECOG performance status of 0 or 1 was recorded for the patients, and 0 to 3 prior chemotherapy regimens had been received by the patients. Blood samples were analyzed 3 weeks after the start of treatment (second dose) and 6 weeks after the start of treatment. Blood samples yielded a median of roughly 140,000 T cells and roughly 80,000 unique TCRs, with median clonality around 0.084. An exploratory multi-omic analysis was conducted of the somatic, immune and clinical correlates of response to PD-L1 blockade with atezolizumab in urothelial cancer. Pretreatment tumor samples and matched peripheral blood, collected serially before and after atezolizumab treatment, underwent TCR sequencing. Durable clinical benefit was defined as progression-free survival longer than 6 months, and TCR features were also tested against progression-free and overall survival. In the same patients, whole exome sequencing and RNA sequencing of pretreatment tumors were performed in addition to TCR sequencing. Under ten patients reached durable clinical benefit, while 20 patients did not. Approximately 29 patients had pretreatment blood TCR-seq, roughly 25 had at least one posttreatment blood collection, and roughly 25 had tumor TCR-seq. The study at large found these results: A pretreatment peripheral blood TCR clonality below the median was linked to improved progression-free and overall survival. At 3 weeks after the start of treatment, tumor-associated TCR clones in peripheral blood had expanded more in patients with durable benefit (n ≈ 20, p = 0.022). Because the sample size was small (n ≈ 31) and many exploratory analyses were performed, the results are intended to be hypothesis-generating.

The time point label on this specimen signifies: peripheral blood 6 weeks after treatment start. A total of roughly 31 patients with locally advanced or metastatic urothelial carcinoma, treated at Memorial Sloan Kettering on a trial protocol, made up the cohort. Peripheral blood mononuclear cells were collected from each patient pretreatment and during treatment, giving between 1 and 8 total time points per patient. The Qiagen DNeasy Blood extraction kit was used to purify genomic DNA from total PBMCs and from tumor samples. PBMCs were collected pretreatment and during treatment, and were isolated and stored as previously described. This clone was found a few times. The clone's antigen remains unknown. Per-base qualities were not stored, and no clone one base away is much larger. Each PCR received spiked-in synthetic TCR analog templates so that absolute template abundance could be estimated from read counts. Using the immunoSEQ assay, TCRbeta CDR3 regions were amplified from genomic DNA with bias-controlled V and J gene primers. Rearranged TCRbeta segments were sequenced at approximately 20X coverage. For the original study's pipeline: Sequencing errors were corrected by clustering and CDR3s were annotated against IMGT to assign V, D and J genes. Downstream analyses used only productive TCRbeta rearrangements and left out out-of-frame or stop-codon sequences. Clonality was calculated as one minus the Shannon entropy normalized by the log of the number of unique productive sequences. Clones differing between time points or between blood and tumor were identified by Fisher's exact test with Benjamini-Hochberg correction at adjusted p below 0.01. As stored in TCRdb, this immuneACCESS dataset retains in-frame rearrangements with V and J assigned. A fraction of the clones does not appear; measured against another copy, unresolved V genes explain less than half of the discrepancy, and the remainder lacks a known reason. That table is the source of V, J and clone size, and D and trimming were worked out from the DNA. In this sample the table shows roughly 50,000 clones, 80% to 90% of which occur a single time. The ten largest clones capture 8.8% of the sample.

The sequencing used PBMCs, collected around atezolizumab (anti-PD-L1) treatment. The clonotype originates from a man between 65 and 85 years old with urothelial cancer.

The DNA sequence is TGCAGCGTTGGCAGCTCCTACGAGCAGTACTTC. Translation gives CSVGSSYEQYF. Rearrangement joined TRBV29-1 to TRBJ2-7, with an unclear D gene assignment. Trimming removed 4 bases from V and 0 bases from J, leaving 4 bases between the germline ends. The CDR3, cysteine through phenylalanine, is 11 amino acids long. The kept DNA is CDR3 alone, 33 bases in frame from the first base. The germline V gene yields SQVTM for CDR1 and ANQGSEA for CDR2.